The 12 T cell receptor beta chains reported below all come from one sample, sequenced in a study of TET2 disruption in CD19-targeted CAR T cells. The data were produced by immunoSEQ multiplex PCR, yet TCRdb's version contains in-frame clones alone and is incomplete. The sample includes about 26,000 clones. Sample treatment: autologous CTL019 cells: CD19 CAR with 4-1BB and CD3 zeta domains. These receptors have no identified antigens. Here the sequenced sample was CD8- CAR+ T cells sorted from cultured blood T cells, taken for CD19 CAR T cell therapy. The subset here: CD8-negative CAR-positive T cells from the infusion product. The source of these receptors is a man between 65 and 85 years old with chronic lymphocytic leukemia.

CDR3 protein: CSVVGTENEQFF. CDR3 bases read: TGCAGCGTTGTGGGGACAGAGAATGAG. The chain has TRBV29-1 and TRBJ2-1; 7 positions match TRBD1. The read halts 3 residues ahead of the CDR3 end, with the missing end drawn from the germline J gene. CDR3 length: 12 residues. Trimming took 4 bases from V and 7 from J; bases not matched to a gene: 4. The germline CDR1 and CDR2 sequences are SQVTM and ANQGSEA.

Details on this clone: Sequencing ends 3 residues short of the CDR3 end; the germline J gene provides the rest. V and J are TRBV19 and TRBJ2-4, with D possibly matching TRBD2 (6 bases). Germline V gene data show CDR1 as LNHDA and CDR2 as SQIVND (reference sequence). CDR3 length equals 13 residues. Partial CDR3 DNA: TGTGCCACCTCCGGGGGACTGGGGGAGACT. Translated: CATSGGLGET. The CDR3 reads in full as CATSGGLGETQYF.

Comment on this clone: The read halts 3 residues ahead of the CDR3 end, with the missing end drawn from the germline J gene. The rearrangement links TRBV29-1 to TRBJ2-4; weak D call: TRBD1 (6 bases). CDR3 length: 12 residues. CDR1 is SQVTM, CDR2 ANQGSEA, per germline. The sequenced part of the CDR3 DNA is TGCAGCGTATCTTCAGGGGCAGAGACT. Amino acids: CSVSSGAET. The full CDR3 reads CSVSSGAETQYF.

On this clone: Sequencing ends 3 residues short of the CDR3 end; the germline J gene provides the rest. This chain joins TRBV6-2 or TRBV6-3 and TRBJ1-2, with 10 bases identical to TRBD1. This CDR3 is 14 amino acids long. Germline V gene sequence: CDR1 MNHEY, CDR2 SVGEGT. CDR3 sequence: CASNSGTGETDYTF. The sequenced CDR3 bases are TGTGCCAGCAATTCCGGGACAGGGGAAACCGAC.

The CDR3 loop reads CASSSGIGETQYF. CDR3 bases read: TGCGCCAGCAGCTCCGGGATCGGGGAGACT. This sequence joins TRBV5-1 and TRBJ2-4, with D maybe TRBD2 (5 bases). The CDR3 is cut off 3 residues early in the read; its end comes from the germline J gene. The CDR3 is made up of 13 amino acids. Germline assignment: CDR1 SGHRS and CDR2 YFSETQ.

On this clone itself: Read data end 3 residues before the CDR3 end; the end is taken from the germline J gene. The chain carries TRBV18 and TRBJ2-7, with D possibly being TRBD1 (6 bases). The CDR3 is 14 amino acids. V lost 4 bases to trimming and J lost 0 bases, with 10 bases between them. Germline V gives CDR1 KGHSH, CDR2 LQKENI. The CDR3 DNA, read in part, is TGTGCCAGCTCACGGGACATCGACTCCTACGAG. As protein: CASSRDIDSYE. The full CDR3 reads CASSRDIDSYEQYF.

Concerning this clone itself: The read terminates 3 residues before the CDR3 end, so the remaining end is supplied by the germline J gene. The chain has TRBV2 and TRBJ1-1, with 11 positions matching TRBD1. This CDR3 contains 15 residues. The germline V gene encodes CDR1 SNHLY and CDR2 FYNNEI. Here the CDR3 reads CASSVDRGPPDTAFF. The part of the CDR3 DNA that was read is TGTGCCAGCAGTGTGGACAGGGGGCCTCCGGATACG.

To note about this clone: The read terminates 3 residues before the CDR3 end, so the remaining end is supplied by the germline J gene. The J gene is TRBJ2-5, the V gene TRBV14; a possible D gene is TRBD2 (7 bases). The CDR3 is 16 residues long. The V gene lost 1 base and the J gene lost 3 bases, with 15 bases spanning the gap. CDR1 is SGHDN and CDR2 is FVKESK in the germline V gene. The CDR3 DNA, read in part, is TGTGCCAGCAGCCAAGGACGGGGGGCGCAGGAAGAGACC. Protein sequence: CASSQGRGAQEET. The whole CDR3 protein is CASSQGRGAQEETQYF.

The sequenced CDR3 bases are TGTGCCAGCAGTAGGGACTACCCTTTAGCCAAAAACATT. It specifies CASSRDYPLAKNI. The whole CDR3 sequence is CASSRDYPLAKNIQYF. The gene calls are TRBV12-3 or TRBV12-4 and TRBJ2-4; 7 bases map to TRBD2. The read terminates 3 residues ahead of where the CDR3 ends, so the germline J gene completes it. V was clipped by 5 bases and J by 0 bases; unmatched bases: 7. The CDR3 sequence is 16 residues long.

Note on this clone: The read stops 3 residues short of the end of the CDR3; the missing end is completed from the germline J gene. This sample also contains other DNA sequences that code for the same CDR3. This chain links TRBV12-3 or TRBV12-4 with TRBJ1-3, with a possible D match to TRBD1 (6 bases). The CDR3 runs to 14 residues. V dropped 3 bases and J dropped 4 bases, with 10 bases sitting between them. The CDR3 region is CASSFSGQGNTIYF. The CDR3 DNA, read in part, is TGTGCCAGCAGTTTCTCCGGACAGGGAAACACC.

The CDR3 DNA, read in part, is TGTGCCAGTAGTTCCCAGGGGGCGAGGAACACTGAA. Residues: CASSSQGARNTE. The full-length CDR3 reads as CASSSQGARNTEAFF. The chain is built from TRBV19 and TRBJ1-1; 8 positions match TRBD1. The missing CDR3 end, 3 residues past where the read stops, is filled in from the germline J gene. Germline-derived CDR1 and CDR2 are LNHDA and SQIVND (reference sequence). This CDR3 contains 15 residues. Losses at the gene ends were 5 bases for V and 1 base for J; bases not matched to a gene: 6.

Here the CDR3 reads CASSPRGSPDTQYF. CDR3 bases read: TGTGCCAGCAGCCCCAGGGGAAGTCCAGATACG. The chain recombines TRBV3-1 (or the pseudogene TRBV3-2) with TRBJ2-3, with a possible D match to TRBD1 (6 bases). Read sequence stops 3 residues before the CDR3 end, and the germline J gene provides the missing end. CDR1 and CDR2 from the germline V gene are LGHDT and YNNKEL (reference sequence). The CDR3 has 14 residues. Trimming took off 4 bases at V and 4 bases at J, with 12 bases between the two ends.